The clone carrying this T cell receptor (beta chain) is a singleton in its sample. This sample is part of a study of OX40 agonist ivuxolimab in advanced cancers. The CDR3 runs 12 residues. V was pared by 5 bases and J by 12 bases, with 6 bases of the junction left unmatched. Germline V gene sequence: CDR1 LNHDA, CDR2 SQIVND (reference sequence). Data came from immunoSEQ multiplex PCR; TCRdb stores just in-frame clones and leaves some out. The sample has about 95,000 clones; roughly nine tenths are singletons. The receptor comes from an adult with an advanced solid tumor such as melanoma, head and neck, liver or kidney cancer. The source material was CD4+ or CD8+ T cells sorted from blood, sampled in a trial of the OX40 agonist ivuxolimab. V and J are TRBV19 and TRBJ1-5; 8 nucleotides line up with TRBD1. The CDR3 region has the DNA TGTGCCAGTAGTCCGCCGGGACAGGTCCAGCATTTT. Translated, it gives CASSPPGQVQHF.